The clone carrying this TCR beta chain is a singleton in its sample. The antigen is not known. The data stem from a study of cytomegalovirus exposure and HLA in healthy donors. The study, taken as a whole, reports: It emerged from a later analysis that several of the most significant clusters appeared to be linked to common viral pathogens. Reported findings show TCR beta sequences accurately forecast HLA-A and HLA-B alleles in most subjects.

Vbeta (60) and Jbeta (13) primers were used in the PCR. Here immunoSEQ multiplex PCR was the method, and the copy in TCRdb shows in-frame clones only, minus some. Of about 64,000 clones in the sample, roughly 80% were seen once. Germline loops: CDR1 SGHRS, CDR2 YFSETQ. With 3 bases removed from V and 0 bases from J, the gap between germline ends came to 15 bases. CDR3 length: 16 amino acids. At collection, donors were nominally healthy, but unrecorded immune exposures were probable. The sequenced sample was PBMCs. The chain has TRBV5-1 and TRBJ1-1; the D gene is possibly TRBD1 (6 bases). The TCR originated in a male donor in good health and CMV-seropositive. The CDR3 DNA reads as TGCGCCAGCAGCTCCGGGGGGGGGCAAATGAACACTGAAGCTTTCTTT. Its protein product is CASSSGGGQMNTEAFF.